These T cell receptor beta chains were read from a single sample in a study of CD8 T cells in ankylosing spondylitis. TCRdb fed the 5' RACE reads into MiXCR, producing one record per CDR3 protein. Of more than 250,000 distinct CDR3 sequences detected, around a tenth appear once; the ten largest clones hold more than 7%. Sequencing was done on a sample of blood, either unsorted or a sorted T cell fraction (not recorded which). Every receptor here comes from a female donor with ankylosing spondylitis or in good health (not recorded which). The CDR3 runs from the conserved cysteine through the conserved F or W. A D gene is named only where the DNA matches it firmly. Expanded clones get a size class; other rows say once, few or many, or leave the size out.

j_gene: TRBJ2-1; d_gene: -; v_gene: TRBV29-1; abundance: -; CDR3aa: CSVSMGTLGGAEQFF; CDR3nt: TGCAGCGTTTCAATGGGCACCCTGGGCGGAGCGGAGCAGTTCTTC
j_gene: TRBJ2-6; d_gene: -; v_gene: TRBV18; abundance: -; CDR3aa: CASSSGQDNSGANVLTF; CDR3nt: TGTGCCAGCTCATCGGGGCAGGACAACTCTGGGGCCAACGTCCTGACTTTC
j_gene: TRBJ1-2; d_gene: -; v_gene: TRBV12-3/TRBV12-4; abundance: many; CDR3aa: CASRGNRQDGYTF; CDR3nt: TGTGCCAGCAGAGGTAATAGACAGGATGGCTACACCTTC
j_gene: TRBJ1-4; d_gene: -; v_gene: TRBV15; abundance: many; CDR3aa: CATSRQVAEKLFF; CDR3nt: TGTGCCACCAGCAGACAGGTTGCGGAAAAACTGTTTTTT
j_gene: TRBJ2-2; d_gene: TRBD2; v_gene: TRBV20-1; abundance: -; CDR3aa: CSATSGGALAGELFF; CDR3nt: TGCAGTGCCACTAGCGGGGGGGCCTTGGCCGGGGAGCTGTTTTTT
j_gene: TRBJ1-1; d_gene: -; v_gene: TRBV5-1; abundance: many; CDR3aa: CASSFSGTEAFF; CDR3nt: TGCGCCAGCAGCTTCAGTGGGACTGAAGCTTTCTTT
j_gene: TRBJ1-5; d_gene: -; v_gene: TRBV28; abundance: many; CDR3aa: CASSLVGSNQPQHF; CDR3nt: TGTGCCAGCAGTTTAGTAGGGAGCAATCAGCCCCAGCATTTT
j_gene: TRBJ2-2; d_gene: TRBD2; v_gene: TRBV5-1; abundance: many; CDR3aa: CASSGLAGSTGELFF; CDR3nt: TGCGCCAGCAGCGGCCTAGCGGGATCGACCGGGGAGCTGTTTTTT
j_gene: TRBJ2-6; d_gene: TRBD1; v_gene: TRBV4-3; abundance: few; CDR3aa: CASSQGQGALSGANVLTF; CDR3nt: TGCGCCAGCAGCCAGGGACAGGGGGCGCTCTCTGGGGCCAACGTCCTGACTTTC
j_gene: TRBJ1-3; d_gene: -; v_gene: TRBV5-1; abundance: many; CDR3aa: CASSLSVSASRGNTIYF; CDR3nt: TGCGCCAGCAGCTTATCCGTTTCGGCCAGCCGTGGAAACACCATATATTTT
j_gene: TRBJ2-1; d_gene: TRBD1; v_gene: TRBV20-1; abundance: -; CDR3aa: CSGVGTGGRHEQFF; CDR3nt: TGCAGTGGGGTGGGGACAGGGGGCCGCCATGAGCAGTTCTTC
j_gene: TRBJ2-1; d_gene: TRBD2; v_gene: TRBV29-1; abundance: many; CDR3aa: CSVAAGGTYNEQFF; CDR3nt: TGCAGCGTTGCTGCGGGAGGGACCTACAATGAGCAGTTCTTC
j_gene: TRBJ2-2; d_gene: -; v_gene: TRBV5-1; abundance: many; CDR3aa: CASSLGPGDGELFF; CDR3nt: TGCGCCAGCAGCTTGGGCCCCGGCGACGGGGAGCTGTTTTTT
j_gene: TRBJ2-5; d_gene: TRBD2; v_gene: TRBV7-3; abundance: many; CDR3aa: CASSPRASGGKETQYF; CDR3nt: TGTGCCAGCAGCCCACGCGCTAGCGGGGGGAAAGAGACCCAGTACTTC
j_gene: TRBJ2-1; d_gene: -; v_gene: TRBV20-1; abundance: few; CDR3aa: CSAKRLGLYNEQFF; CDR3nt: TGCAGTGCTAAGAGACTAGGTCTCTACAATGAGCAGTTCTTC
j_gene: TRBJ2-3; d_gene: -; v_gene: TRBV7-2; abundance: -; CDR3aa: CASSIQGFTDTQYF; CDR3nt: TGTGCCAGCAGTATTCAGGGGTTCACAGATACGCAGTATTTT
j_gene: TRBJ2-7; d_gene: TRBD2; v_gene: TRBV20-1; abundance: many; CDR3aa: CSASGGTYEQYF; CDR3nt: TGCAGTGCTAGCGGGGGGACCTACGAGCAGTACTTC
j_gene: TRBJ2-7; d_gene: TRBD1; v_gene: TRBV28; abundance: few; CDR3aa: CASTYRGPNEQYF; CDR3nt: TGTGCCAGCACTTACAGGGGCCCCAACGAGCAGTACTTC
j_gene: TRBJ2-3; d_gene: TRBD1; v_gene: TRBV20-1; abundance: many; CDR3aa: CSAPGEGARDTQYF; CDR3nt: TGCAGTGCCCCAGGCGAGGGGGCTCGGGATACGCAGTATTTT
j_gene: TRBJ1-3; d_gene: -; v_gene: TRBV5-1; abundance: few; CDR3aa: CASSLEGGPSDTIYF; CDR3nt: TGCGCCAGCAGCTTGGAGGGGGGGCCTTCGGACACCATATATTTT
j_gene: TRBJ2-7; d_gene: TRBD1; v_gene: TRBV28; abundance: many; CDR3aa: CASSFPTGGSYEQYF; CDR3nt: TGTGCCAGCAGTTTCCCCACAGGGGGCTCCTACGAGCAGTACTTC
j_gene: TRBJ2-7; d_gene: TRBD1; v_gene: TRBV5-1; abundance: many; CDR3aa: CASSSGQGASYEQYF; CDR3nt: TGCGCCAGCAGCTCGGGACAGGGGGCCTCCTACGAGCAGTACTTC
j_gene: TRBJ1-6; d_gene: TRBD1; v_gene: TRBV20-1; abundance: many; CDR3aa: CSAGGPQGTSPLHF; CDR3nt: TGCAGTGCAGGGGGCCCACAGGGAACCTCACCCCTCCACTTT
j_gene: TRBJ2-1; d_gene: -; v_gene: TRBV10-2; abundance: -; CDR3aa: CASSWDSPLVNEQFF; CDR3nt: TGCGCCAGCAGTTGGGACTCCCCCCTGGTCAATGAGCAGTTCTTC
j_gene: TRBJ1-5; d_gene: -; v_gene: TRBV5-1; abundance: many; CDR3aa: CASEKVGGGQPQHF; CDR3nt: TGCGCCAGCGAAAAAGTCGGGGGCGGTCAGCCCCAGCATTTT
j_gene: TRBJ1-6; d_gene: -; v_gene: TRBV10-3; abundance: many; CDR3aa: CAISERELFNSPLHF; CDR3nt: TGTGCCATCAGTGAGCGGGAACTCTTTAATTCACCCCTCCACTTT
j_gene: TRBJ1-5; d_gene: -; v_gene: TRBV12-3/TRBV12-4; abundance: many; CDR3aa: CASSLKESGPQHF; CDR3nt: TGTGCCAGCAGTTTAAAAGAGTCGGGGCCCCAGCATTTT
j_gene: TRBJ2-1; d_gene: TRBD2; v_gene: TRBV20-1; abundance: -; CDR3aa: CCARDGRLAPNNEQFF; CDR3nt: TGCTGTGCTAGAGACGGTCGACTAGCGCCGAACAATGAGCAGTTCTTC
j_gene: TRBJ2-7; d_gene: -; v_gene: TRBV25-1; abundance: -; CDR3aa: CASIPPGGRLYEQYF; CDR3nt: TGTGCCAGCATTCCACCAGGGGGGCGTCTCTACGAGCAGTACTTC
j_gene: TRBJ2-3; d_gene: -; v_gene: TRBV28; abundance: once; CDR3aa: CASSPTRGARINTQYF; CDR3nt: TGTGCCAGCAGTCCTACCAGGGGGGCGCGGATAAATACGCAGTATTTT
j_gene: TRBJ2-1; d_gene: TRBD1; v_gene: TRBV7-9; abundance: few; CDR3aa: CASSSPDGDRANEQFF; CDR3nt: TGTGCCAGCAGCTCACCCGACGGGGACAGGGCTAATGAGCAGTTCTTC
j_gene: TRBJ2-1; d_gene: TRBD2; v_gene: TRBV10-1; abundance: -; CDR3aa: CASSVSSGREQFF; CDR3nt: TGCGCCAGCAGTGTTTCCAGCGGGAGAGAGCAGTTCTTC
j_gene: TRBJ2-1; d_gene: -; v_gene: TRBV20-1; abundance: few; CDR3aa: CSVGRLSSYNEQFF; CDR3nt: TGCAGTGTAGGGCGGCTAAGCTCCTACAATGAGCAGTTCTTC
j_gene: TRBJ2-1; d_gene: -; v_gene: TRBV7-9; abundance: many; CDR3aa: CASSLAGWTGEDEQFF; CDR3nt: TGTGCCAGCAGCTTAGCTGGGTGGACGGGAGAAGATGAGCAGTTCTTC
j_gene: TRBJ2-5; d_gene: TRBD1; v_gene: TRBV20-1; abundance: many; CDR3aa: CSGGQFQETQYF; CDR3nt: TGCAGTGGGGGACAGTTCCAAGAGACCCAGTACTTC
j_gene: TRBJ2-5; d_gene: -; v_gene: TRBV29-1; abundance: many; CDR3aa: CSVTQQQETQYF; CDR3nt: TGCAGCGTTACGCAGCAGCAAGAGACCCAGTACTTC
j_gene: TRBJ1-5; d_gene: TRBD1; v_gene: TRBV20-1; abundance: many; CDR3aa: CSANGQGNQPQHF; CDR3nt: TGCAGTGCCAATGGACAGGGAAATCAGCCCCAGCATTTT
j_gene: TRBJ1-1; d_gene: -; v_gene: TRBV5-1; abundance: many; CDR3aa: CASTGVGNTEAFF; CDR3nt: TGCGCCAGCACAGGTGTCGGGAACACTGAAGCTTTCTTT
j_gene: TRBJ2-5; d_gene: TRBD1; v_gene: TRBV3-1; abundance: few; CDR3aa: CASSQPDREETQYF; CDR3nt: TGTGCCAGCAGCCAACCGGACAGGGAAGAGACCCAGTACTTC
j_gene: TRBJ2-5; d_gene: -; v_gene: TRBV20-1; abundance: many; CDR3aa: CSAPPVQETQYF; CDR3nt: TGCAGTGCTCCCCCCGTACAAGAGACCCAGTACTTC
j_gene: TRBJ1-2; d_gene: -; v_gene: TRBV7-9; abundance: -; CDR3aa: CASSLARGAWGYTF; CDR3nt: TGTGCCAGCAGCTTAGCGCGGGGGGCATGGGGCTACACCTTC
j_gene: TRBJ2-1; d_gene: -; v_gene: TRBV27; abundance: few; CDR3aa: CASSLMYGVEQFF; CDR3nt: TGTGCCAGCAGTTTAATGTACGGGGTCGAGCAGTTCTTC